This TCR beta chain was retrieved from a study of T cell changes during pregnancy in multiple sclerosis. Measured with immunoSEQ multiplex PCR; TCRdb has only the in-frame clones, and not every one. This table holds 90,000 to 100,000 clones, roughly nine tenths found once. Germline V gene lookup returns CDR1 SGHTA and CDR2 FQGNSA. This CDR3 is built from 13 residues. Trimming pared 5 bases from V and 3 bases from J, leaving 9 bases between. The rearrangement links TRBV7-2 to TRBJ2-3; weak D call: TRBD1 (5 bases). The receptor comes from a female donor in good health, enrolled as a control in a pregnancy study. Specimen: peripheral blood, collected after pregnancy. The CDR3 here is CASSEQVTDTQYF. The CDR3 DNA reads TGTGCCAGCAGCGAACAGGTTACAGATACGCAGTATTTT.